These T cell receptor beta chains were read from a single sample in a study of early stage breast cancer tumors. Profiled with immunoSEQ multiplex PCR; TCRdb holds only in-frame clones, not every one. The data contain several thousand clones, around two thirds of them seen just once; the ten biggest clones take up roughly 14%. The sequenced sample was normal breast tissue next to the tumor. Receptors were obtained from a person aged 45-65 years with breast cancer. CDR3s include the opening cysteine and the closing phenylalanine or tryptophan. D genes are given only for firm matches. Only some rows state a clone size, as once, few, many or a class for expanded clones.

d_gene: -
abundance: -
v_gene: TRBV6-6
j_gene: TRBJ2-1
CDR3aa: CASSYLGNEQFF
CDR3nt: TGTGCCAGCAGTTACTTAGGGAATGAGCAGTTCTTC

d_gene: -
abundance: -
v_gene: TRBV10-3
j_gene: TRBJ1-2
CDR3aa: CAIKRTDARAGYTF
CDR3nt: TGTGCCATCAAACGGACTGACGCTCGTGCGGGCTACACCTTC

d_gene: TRBD2
abundance: -
v_gene: TRBV29-1
j_gene: TRBJ2-3
CDR3aa: CSVDLAGGPSGMTDTQYF
CDR3nt: TGCAGCGTTGACCTAGCGGGAGGGCCAAGTGGGATGACAGATACGCAGTATTTT

d_gene: -
abundance: -
v_gene: TRBV5-1
j_gene: TRBJ1-2
CDR3aa: CASSLGSVGPYGYTF
CDR3nt: TGCGCCAGCAGCTTGGGGTCAGTTGGACCCTATGGCTACACCTTC

d_gene: TRBD2
abundance: -
v_gene: TRBV27
j_gene: TRBJ2-1
CDR3aa: CASSLLTSGTGSYNEQFF
CDR3nt: TGTGCCAGCAGTTTGTTGACTAGCGGGACTGGCTCCTACAATGAGCAGTTCTTC

d_gene: TRBD2
abundance: -
v_gene: TRBV30
j_gene: TRBJ2-7
CDR3aa: CATGGSRYEQYF
CDR3nt: TGTGCCACGGGGGGATCTCGATACGAGCAGTACTTC

d_gene: -
abundance: few
v_gene: TRBV29-1
j_gene: TRBJ1-1
CDR3aa: CSVVWSNTEAFF
CDR3nt: TGCAGCGTTGTCTGGTCGAACACTGAAGCTTTCTTT

d_gene: -
abundance: -
v_gene: TRBV7-2
j_gene: TRBJ2-1
CDR3aa: CASSQDLGFSSYNEQFF
CDR3nt: TGTGCCAGCAGCCAAGATCTCGGCTTTAGCTCCTACAATGAGCAGTTCTTC

d_gene: TRBD1
abundance: -
v_gene: TRBV29-1
j_gene: TRBJ1-2
CDR3aa: CSVEGQSSGYGYTF
CDR3nt: TGCAGCGTTGAGGGACAGTCCAGCGGCTATGGCTACACCTTC

d_gene: -
abundance: few
v_gene: TRBV2
j_gene: TRBJ2-7
CDR3aa: CASSAGPSPYEQYF
CDR3nt: TGTGCCAGCAGTGCCGGCCCTAGCCCATACGAGCAGTACTTC

d_gene: -
abundance: large
v_gene: TRBV6-1
j_gene: TRBJ1-1
CDR3aa: CASIRRLENTEAFF
CDR3nt: TGTGCCAGCATTAGAAGGTTAGAGAACACTGAAGCTTTCTTT